This TCR beta chain emerged from a study of response to subunit inactivated influenza vaccine. Study-wide points: Only a handful of new T cells, the authors suggested, are recruited with each seasonal influenza vaccination.

The germline V gene has CDR1 KGHDR and CDR2 SFDVKD. V lost 2 bases, J lost 4 bases, and 8 bases lay in between. The CDR3 loop spans 14 amino acids. TCRdb re-called the RT-PCR reads with MiXCR, one entry per CDR3 protein. Among 400,000 to 650,000 distinct CDR3 sequences listed, around 7.9% were seen once. As regards this clonotype: The antigen remains unidentified.

V usage is TRBV24-1 and J usage is TRBJ1-5; D call uncertain. The clonotype comes from a man between 50 and 69 years old who received an inactivated influenza vaccine. Sequencing used PBMCs from blood, obtained 23 months after vaccination. CDR3 nucleotides: TGTGCCACCAGTGATTCACAGCTTAATCAGCCCCAGCATTTT. Protein: CATSDSQLNQPQHF.